One sample yielded the 29 T cell receptor beta chains listed below, sequenced in a study of molecular identifiers for immune sequencing clone quantification. MiXCR, run by TCRdb on the PCR reads, gives a single entry per CDR3 protein. The sample holds approximately 590,000 distinct CDR3 sequences; 25% are singletons and the top ten take about 0.84%. The specimen was naive CD8+ T cells from blood, with Jurkat cell RNA spiked in. As for subset: FACS-sorted CD8+CD4-CCR7+CD45RA+ naive T cells. These receptors came from a human donor in good health. Some libraries in this study had Jurkat cell RNA spiked in.

This clonotype occurred a few times. A much larger clone differs by one base, so this may be a read error. This chain connects TRBV20-1 to TRBJ2-7; D is ambiguous. The germline V gene encodes CDR1 DFQATT and CDR2 SNEGSKA (reference sequence). The CDR3 is 12 amino acids. CDR3 sequence (DNA): TGCAGTGCTGGAGACGGTACCTACGAGCAGTACTTC. Protein product: CSAGDGTYEQYF.

Comment on this clonotype: At one end, the junction sequence differs from germline, possibly due to a read error. V gene TRBV12-3 or TRBV12-4 combines with J gene TRBJ1-2, with D possibly being TRBD1 (5 bases). CDR3 length: 13 residues. CDR3 protein: CATKGIPNYSYTF. The CDR3 bases are TGTGCTACTAAGGGGATTCCTAACTATAGCTACACCTTC.

This clonotype was detected ten times or more. The V call is TRBV7-8, the J call TRBJ2-3; unclear D gene. Trimming stripped 3 bases from V and 0 bases from J, with 13 bases between. The length of the CDR3 is 16 residues. Germline values: CDR1 SGHVS, CDR2 FQNEAQ. CDR3 sequence reads: CASSFWSETSTDTQYF. DNA of the CDR3: TGTGCCAGCAGCTTTTGGTCGGAAACTAGCACAGATACGCAGTATTTT.

This clonotype was counted only a few times. The chain joins TRBV19 to TRBJ2-7, with D possibly TRBD2 on 6 matching bases. Germline V lookup: CDR1 LNHDA, CDR2 SQIVND (reference sequence). V was pared by 1 base and J by 2 bases, with 12 bases between. This CDR3 contains 15 residues. CDR3 protein: CASSIGRGLAYEQYF. The CDR3 nucleotides read TGTGCCAGTAGTATAGGTCGGGGACTGGCCTACGAGCAGTACTTC. Full variable domain (rest looked up from reference TRBV19 and TRBJ2-7): DGGITQSPKYLFRKEGQNVTLSCEQNLNHDAMYWYRQDPGQGLRLIYYSQIVNDFQKGDIAEGYSVSREKKESFPLTVTSAQKNPTAFYLCASSIGRGLAYEQYFGPGTRLTVT.

The chain combines TRBV10-1 with TRBJ2-5; TRBD1 might be the D (5 bases). This CDR3 contains 14 residues. V lost 0 bases to trimming and J lost 5 bases, with 10 bases between them. Per germline, CDR1 WNHNN and CDR2 SYGVQD (reference sequence). The CDR3 DNA reads as TGCGCCAGCAGTGAGTCGGTGTCAGGGGAGACCCAGTACTTC. This encodes CASSESVSGETQYF.

This clonotype appeared a few times. V gene TRBV7-9 combines with J gene TRBJ2-2; 9 nucleotides line up with TRBD1. J gave up 7 bases and V 5 bases, and 11 bases lay outside the gene matches. The CDR3 extends over 16 amino acids. CDR1 is SEHNR, CDR2 FQNEAQ, per germline (reference sequence). The CDR3 DNA reads as TGTGCCAGCAGCCCCCTTAGGGGACAGGGATTCGGGGAGCTGTTTTTT. Its translation: CASSPLRGQGFGELFF.

The rearrangement links TRBV30 to TRBJ2-7; tentatively, D is TRBD1 (5 bases). The CDR3 is 14 residues long. With 0 bases removed from V and 0 bases from J, the gap between germline ends came to 9 bases. The germline gives CDR1 GTSNPN, CDR2 SVGIG (reference sequence). This CDR3 reads CAWSVKGRSYEQYF. The CDR3 bases are TGTGCCTGGAGTGTCAAGGGGCGCTCCTACGAGCAGTACTTC.

This clonotype was counted only a few times. A much bigger clone sits one base away, suggesting this may be a read error. This chain joins TRBV12-3 or TRBV12-4 and TRBJ2-5; D gene ambiguous. The CDR3 spans 11 residues. This CDR3 reads CASSVQESQYF. The CDR3 nucleotides are TGTGCCAGCAGTGTCCAAGAGTCCCAGTACTTC.

About this clonotype itself: One end of the junction does not line up with germline, which may come from a read error. This chain links TRBV6-2 or TRBV6-3 with TRBJ2-2; D is perhaps TRBD1 or TRBD2 (5 bases each). Germline CDR1 is MNHEY and CDR2 is SVGEGT. The CDR3 loop spans 15 amino acids. The CDR3 DNA reads as TGTGTCAGCAGTTACTACGGGACCGTCACCGGGGAGCTGTTTTTT. Protein: CVSSYYGTVTGELFF.

V and J are TRBV12-3 or TRBV12-4 and TRBJ2-1, with D unclear. V shed 5 bases and J shed 0 bases, with 14 bases lying between them. The CDR3 runs 16 residues. In nucleotides, the CDR3 is TGTGCCAGCAGTCCCGTGAGCCCCAGCTCCTACAATGAGCAGTTCTTC. Protein: CASSPVSPSSYNEQFF.

This chain links TRBV10-3 with TRBJ2-3; 7 bases line up with TRBD2. The CDR3 has 13 residues. After removal of 4 bases from V and 6 bases from J, the junction contained 4 bases not matched to a gene. Germline V gene lookup returns CDR1 ENHRY and CDR2 SYGVKD. The CDR3 is CAISGVSGDTQYF. DNA for the CDR3: TGTGCCATCAGTGGGGTTAGCGGGGATACGCAGTATTTT.

This clonotype was seen only once. A single base separates this from a much larger clone, so it may be a read error. CDR3: CASSAEGIDSPQHF. The CDR3 nucleotides are TGTGCCAGCAGTGCAGAGGGGATCGATTCGCCCCAGCATTTT. V usage is TRBV9 and J usage is TRBJ1-5, with D tentatively TRBD1 (5 bases). Trimming removed 5 bases at V and 9 bases at J, with 18 bases between. CDR1 is SGDLS and CDR2 is YYNGEE in the germline V gene. The CDR3 is made up of 14 amino acids.

The V and J genes are TRBV4-3 and TRBJ2-7, with TRBD1 matching over 7 bases. V gave up 2 bases and J gave up 8 bases; unmatched junction bases: 15. CDR3 length: 16 amino acids. Germline V CDR1 and CDR2: LGHNA, YSLEER. The CDR3 spells CASSQSRTGTEYKQYF. The CDR3 nucleotides are TGCGCCAGCAGCCAATCGCGTACAGGGACAGAGTACAAGCAGTACTTC.

The V and J genes are TRBV6-1 and TRBJ2-2; 7 bases fit TRBD2. J lost 5 bases, V lost 4 bases, and 7 bases had no gene match. The V gene's germline CDR1 is MNHNS and CDR2 SASEGT. The CDR3 has 15 amino acids. Written as DNA, the CDR3 is TGTGCCAGCAGTGCTCGGGAGGTCGGGACCGGGGAGCTGTTTTTT. Its translation: CASSAREVGTGELFF.

With regard to this clonotype: A read error may explain this, as a much larger clone is one base away. The rearrangement joins TRBV6-5 to TRBJ2-7; D is unresolved. With 1 base removed from V and 3 bases from J, the gap between germline ends came to 7 bases. CDR1 is MNHEY, CDR2 SVGAGI, per germline. The CDR3 is 13 residues long. The CDR3 nucleotides read TGTGCCAGCAGTTACTTTCAGAGCTACGAGCAGTACTTC. Its translation: CASSYFQSYEQYF.

CDR3 nucleotides: TGTGCCAGCAGTTATGGTCGACAGGGTAGCAATCAGCCCCAGCATTTT. It codes for CASSYGRQGSNQPQHF. V and J are TRBV6-6 and TRBJ1-5; TRBD1 aligns across 7 bases. V trimming: 3 bases; J trimming: 0 bases; junction bases outside the gene matches: 5. Per germline, CDR1 MNHNY and CDR2 SVGAGI (reference sequence). The CDR3 has 16 amino acids.

This chain connects TRBV20-1 to TRBJ2-5, with 7 nucleotides matching TRBD2. V lost 6 bases and J lost 5; bases outside the gene matches: 12. This CDR3 has 14 amino acids. The germline CDR1 and CDR2 sequences are DFQATT and SNEGSKA (reference sequence). The CDR3 here is CSAQVGLVAETQYF. The CDR3 nucleotides are TGCAGTGCCCAGGTTGGACTAGTAGCTGAGACCCAGTACTTC.

The chain joins TRBV19 to TRBJ2-3; unclear D gene. V shed 3 bases and J shed 4 bases, with 5 bases lying between them. This CDR3 region has 12 residues. Looked up from germline, CDR1 is LNHDA and CDR2 is SQIVND (reference sequence). The CDR3 spells CASSIPPDTQYF. The CDR3 coding sequence is TGTGCCAGTAGTATCCCCCCAGATACGCAGTATTTT.

This clonotype was counted between two and nine times. The chain has TRBV7-9 and TRBJ2-5; D not resolved. The CDR3 has 14 amino acids. Germline V lookup: CDR1 SEHNR, CDR2 FQNEAQ (reference sequence). V gave up 3 bases and J gave up 0 bases, with 8 bases separating them. The CDR3 spells CASSFPRDQETQYF. In DNA, the CDR3 is TGTGCCAGCAGCTTTCCCAGAGACCAAGAGACCCAGTACTTC.

This clonotype was counted only a few times. The rearrangement uses TRBV30 and TRBJ2-7; 13 bases align to TRBD2. V dropped 4 bases and J dropped 3; count of bases not matched to a gene: 6. The CDR3 sequence is 15 residues long. Germline CDR1 is GTSNPN and CDR2 is SVGIG (reference sequence). CDR3 in DNA: TGTGCCTGGACCGACGGGACTAGCGGGAACTACGAGCAGTACTTC. This gives the protein CAWTDGTSGNYEQYF.

This clonotype occurred many times. The chain recombines TRBV4-1 with TRBJ1-1, with 10 bases matching TRBD1. The junction had 4 bases not matched to a gene; V was cut back by 6 bases and J by 0 bases. This CDR3 has 15 residues. CDR1 and CDR2 (germline): MGHRA, YSYEKL. CDR3 amino acids: CASSRTGGMNTEAFF. The CDR3 bases are TGCGCCAGCAGTAGGACAGGGGGGATGAACACTGAAGCTTTCTTT.

This clonotype appeared a few times. The rearrangement links TRBV4-3 to TRBJ2-7; D possibly corresponds to TRBD2 (5 bases). CDR3 length: 15 residues. Germline V gene sequence: CDR1 LGHNA, CDR2 YSLEER. The V end was cut by 1 base, the J end by 7 bases, with 17 bases between. The CDR3 coding sequence is TGCGCCAGCAGCCAAGGAGAGGGCCTGAAGCAGGAGCAGTACTTC. Translation: CASSQGEGLKQEQYF.

This clonotype was observed a handful of times. This chain uses TRBV4-2 with TRBJ2-7; no clear D gene. Germline V lookup: CDR1 LGHNA, CDR2 YNFKEQ. The CDR3 sequence is 15 residues long. The V and J ends lost 0 bases and 1 base respectively, with 10 bases between them. CDR3 sequence reads: CASSQEIETSYEQYF. DNA for the CDR3: TGTGCCAGCAGCCAAGAGATAGAGACATCCTACGAGCAGTACTTC.

In its sample, this clonotype was seen a few times. The chain is built from TRBV27 and TRBJ2-1; 11 positions agree with TRBD2. V shed 3 bases, J shed 3 bases, and the junction held 10 bases outside the gene matches. CDR1 is MNHEY, CDR2 SMNVEV, per germline (reference sequence). CDR3 length: 18 residues. The CDR3 is CASSLVLAGVELYNEQFF. CDR3 DNA: TGTGCCAGCAGTTTGGTACTAGCGGGAGTGGAGCTCTACAATGAGCAGTTCTTC.

Regarding this clonotype: A much bigger clone sits one base away, suggesting this may be a read error. The genes are TRBV25-1 and TRBJ1-2; D is unclear. CDR1 and CDR2 (germline): MGHDK, SYGVNS. The CDR3 runs 13 residues. Trimming cost V 5 bases and J 3 bases, with 10 bases left between them. The CDR3: CASSLQNDYGYTF. CDR3 nucleotides: TGTGCCAGCAGTCTCCAGAATGACTATGGCTACACCTTC.

The genes are TRBV27 and TRBJ1-4, with TRBD1 identical over 10 bases. Germline V gene lookup returns CDR1 MNHEY and CDR2 SMNVEV (reference sequence). The CDR3 has 16 residues. J was trimmed by 7 bases and V by 5 bases; bases with no gene match: 10. The DNA of the CDR3 is TGTGCCAGCAGTCTACGACGTGGACAGGGGGTTGAAAAACTGTTTTTT. It encodes CASSLRRGQGVEKLFF.

This clonotype was recorded many times. The chain is built from TRBV6-5 and TRBJ2-5; TRBD1 matches at 11 bases. Per the germline V gene, CDR1 is MNHEY and CDR2 is SVGAGI. Unmatched junction bases numbered 7, after V lost 6 bases and J lost 4 bases. This CDR3 has 15 amino acids. The CDR3 spells CASSPWTGGGETQYF. The CDR3 bases are TGTGCCAGCAGCCCGTGGACAGGGGGCGGAGAGACCCAGTACTTC.

On this clonotype itself: A much larger clone lies one base from this, so it may be a read error. V and J are TRBV6-5 and TRBJ1-2; 9 bases are a match to TRBD1. The germline gives CDR1 MNHEY, CDR2 SVGAGI. The CDR3 contains 15 residues. The CDR3 coding sequence is TGTGCCAGCAGTCCGTGGACAGGGGAGACCTATGGCTGCACCTTC. Translating it yields CASSPWTGETYGCTF.

This clonotype appeared many times. The chain recombines TRBV4-3 with TRBJ2-5; TRBD2 might be the D (6 bases). Germline-derived CDR1 and CDR2 are LGHNA and YSLEER. The CDR3 runs to 16 residues. V lost 0 bases, J lost 0 bases, and 11 bases lay in between. In DNA, the CDR3 is TGCGCCAGCAGCCAAGATCGCGGGGCGTACCAAGAGACCCAGTACTTC. Its protein is CASSQDRGAYQETQYF.